One sample yielded the 15 T cell receptor beta chains listed below, sequenced in a study of blood T cell repertoires in COVID-19. Measured with immunoSEQ multiplex PCR; TCRdb has only the in-frame clones, and not every one. The table includes over 120,000 clones, 60% to 80% detected once. Input material: peripheral blood. The origin of the receptors is a woman between 45 and 65 years old with active or convalescent COVID-19.

This chain links TRBV18 with TRBJ2-5, with 8 positions matching TRBD2. The CDR3 contains 15 residues. Per germline, CDR1 KGHSH and CDR2 LQKENI. V trimming: 3 bases; J trimming: 0 bases; junction bases outside the gene matches: 3. The CDR3 bases are TGTGCCAGCTCACCGGAGCGGGGGTACCAAGAGACCCAGTACTTC. Its translation: CASSPERGYQETQYF.

The CDR3 DNA sequence: TGTGCCAGCAGTACCGGACAGGGCTGGACCGGGGAGCTGTTTTTT. Translation gives CASSTGQGWTGELFF. V and J are TRBV7-9 and TRBJ2-2, with 8 bases aligning to TRBD1. Germline CDR1 reads SEHNR; CDR2 reads FQNEAQ (reference sequence). This CDR3 spans 15 amino acids. Trimming took 6 bases from V and 5 from J; bases not matched to a gene: 8.

V is TRBV28 and J is TRBJ2-7; D gene unclear. Germline lookup yields CDR1 MDHEN and CDR2 SYDVKM. Trimming removed 7 bases at V and 4 bases at J, with 11 bases between. The CDR3 is made up of 12 amino acids. The chain's CDR3 is CASTHGPYEQYF. CDR3 nucleotide sequence: TGTGCCAGCACCCATGGGCCGTACGAGCAGTACTTC.

In this sample, this clone turned up many times. This chain joins TRBV4-2 and TRBJ2-6; D remains ambiguous. CDR3 length: 18 amino acids. CDR1 and CDR2 (germline): LGHNA, YNFKEQ. V lost 1 base, J lost 1 base, and 14 bases lay in between. CDR3 amino acids: CASSQGPRVRSGANVLTF. The CDR3 region has the DNA TGTGCCAGCAGCCAAGGTCCCCGCGTACGTTCTGGGGCCAACGTCCTGACTTTC.

This sequence joins TRBV7-2 and TRBJ2-2; D remains ambiguous. Trimming removed 3 bases from V and 5 bases from J, with 10 bases in between. The CDR3 contains 14 residues. Germline loops: CDR1 SGHTA, CDR2 FQGNSA. The CDR3 nucleotides are TGTGCCAGCAGCTTCGCCCCTAGGACCGGGGAGCTGTTTTTT. As protein: CASSFAPRTGELFF.

The V gene is TRBV4-2, the J gene TRBJ2-1; 9 bases match TRBD2. CDR1 and CDR2 (germline): LGHNA, YNFKEQ. The CDR3 spans 15 residues. V was pared by 0 bases and J by 9 bases, with 6 bases of the junction left unmatched. As DNA, the CDR3 is TGTGCCAGCAGCCAAGATGGCGGGAGGGGGAGTGAGCAGTTCTTC. Translated, it gives CASSQDGGRGSEQFF.

This clone has more than one count but fewer than ten. The gene calls are TRBV7-2 and TRBJ1-2; tentative D call: TRBD1 (5 bases). The CDR3 is 16 residues long. V lost 3 bases and J lost 3, with 17 bases in between. Germline loops: CDR1 SGHTA, CDR2 FQGNSA. This CDR3 is CASSLVQGRVDYGYTF. In DNA form, the CDR3 reads TGTGCCAGCAGCTTGGTCCAGGGCAGGGTCGACTATGGCTACACCTTC.

The chain uses TRBV29-1 and TRBJ2-7, with 8 bases fitting TRBD1. The CDR3 sequence is 14 residues long. Trimming took 7 bases from V and 0 from J; bases not matched to a gene: 8. The germline CDR1 and CDR2 sequences are SQVTM and ANQGSEA. The CDR3 DNA reads TGCAGCGCTAAACAGGGGGTAAACTCCTACGAGCAGTACTTC. This codes for CSAKQGVNSYEQYF.

The chain is built from TRBV7-2 and TRBJ2-7; tentative D call: TRBD1 (5 bases). V was clipped by 5 bases and J by 1 base, with 12 bases between them. Germline assignment: CDR1 SGHTA and CDR2 FQGNSA. The CDR3 spans 14 residues. CDR3 nucleotide sequence: TGTGCCAGCAGCCAAAACTCAGGGTCCTACGAGCAGTACTTC. Amino acids: CASSQNSGSYEQYF.

CDR3 protein: CASSPRRDYSNQPQHF. The CDR3 DNA reads TGTGCCAGCTCGCCGAGGAGGGATTATAGCAATCAGCCCCAGCATTTT. The chain carries TRBV18 and TRBJ1-5; no definite D call. V lost 6 bases and J 0 bases, leaving 15 bases between the germline ends. Germline lookup yields CDR1 KGHSH and CDR2 LQKENI. CDR3 length equals 16 residues.

The chain has TRBV5-1 and TRBJ1-2; 10 bases agree with TRBD1. Germline CDR1 SGHRS, CDR2 YFSETQ. V was pared by 0 bases and J by 8 bases, with 4 bases of the junction left unmatched. The CDR3 runs 14 residues. The CDR3 DNA reads TGCGCCAGCAGCTTGGGGGACAGGGGCAGGGGCTACACCTTC. Amino acids: CASSLGDRGRGYTF.

This clone has just one count. The chain recombines TRBV20-1 with TRBJ2-7, with D possibly being TRBD1 (5 bases). This CDR3 is 17 amino acids long. Trimming took 3 bases from V and 2 from J, leaving 23 bases between them. Germline CDR1 is DFQATT and CDR2 is SNEGSKA (reference sequence). The CDR3 nucleotides read TGCAGTGCTAGTTTCCTAGGGCGTGCAGGGATTCCCTACGAGCAGTACTTC. Translated: CSASFLGRAGIPYEQYF.

The chain combines TRBV24-1 with TRBJ1-5, with D possibly matching TRBD1 (5 bases). The ends were cut back, 6 bases at V and 7 bases at J, with 12 bases in the middle. The V gene's germline CDR1 is KGHDR and CDR2 SFDVKD. The length of the CDR3 is 13 residues. CDR3 in DNA: TGTGCCACCAGTAGGGGAAATGACCAGCCCCAGCATTTT. It specifies CATSRGNDQPQHF.

Only a few counts were recorded for this clone. The V gene is TRBV21-1, the J gene TRBJ2-3; the table's D call TRBD2 went unverified against the DNA. TRBV21-1 counts as a pseudogene. CDR3 length: 18 amino acids. The CDR3 coding sequence is TGTGCCAGCAGCACCCAGTCGATAGCGGGAGATGGGTCAGATACGCAGTATTTT. This gives the protein CASSTQSIAGDGSDTQYF.

The CDR3 coding sequence is TGTGCCAGCAGCTTAGGCGGGGTGAAGATTGAGACCCAGTACTTC. It codes for CASSLGGVKIETQYF. The rearrangement joins TRBV7-8 to TRBJ2-5, with D perhaps matching TRBD2 (6 bases). Trimming took 1 base from V and 5 from J, leaving 14 bases between them. Germline V lookup: CDR1 SGHVS, CDR2 FQNEAQ. The CDR3 loop spans 15 amino acids. The whole variable domain, remainder taken from reference TRBV7-8 and TRBJ2-5, is GAGVSQSPRYKVAKRGQDVALRCDPISGHVSLFWYQQALGQGPEFLTYFQNEAQLDKSGLPSDRFFAERPEGSVSTLKIQRTQQEDSAVYLCASSLGGVKIETQYFGPGTRLLVL.